Presented here are 23 T cell receptor beta chains from one specimen sequenced in a study of cytomegalovirus exposure and HLA in healthy donors. TCRdb keeps only in-frame clones here, not all; method: immunoSEQ multiplex PCR. The table shows about 78,000 clones, with about 96% occurring only once. The sequenced material came from PBMCs. Receptors were obtained from a man aged 18 to 29 in good health and CMV-seropositive.

The chain recombines TRBV5-4 with TRBJ1-1, with 8 bases lining up with TRBD1. The CDR3 is 14 amino acids. Germline CDR1 reads SGHNT; CDR2 reads YYREEE (reference sequence). V lost 5 bases, J lost 2 bases, and 5 bases stayed unmatched. CDR3 sequence reads: CASSSGQGNTEAFF. CDR3 nucleotides: TGTGCCAGCAGTTCTGGACAGGGAAACACTGAAGCTTTCTTT.

About this clone itself: Sequence at one end of the junction differs from germline and may be a read error. This rearrangement joins TRBV7-9 to TRBJ1-1, with D uncertain. This CDR3 comprises 11 residues. CDR1 is SEHNR and CDR2 is FQNEAQ in the germline V gene (reference sequence). The CDR3 protein is CASSYSPEAFF. In DNA, the CDR3 is TGTGCCAGCAGTTACTCACCTGAGGCTTTCTTT. The entire variable domain, with the rest obtained from reference TRBV7-9 and TRBJ1-1, is as follows: DTGVSQNPRHKITKRGQNVTFRCDPISEHNRLYWYRQTLGQGPEFLTYFQNEAQLEKSRLLSDRFSAERPKGSFSTLEIQRTEQGDSAMYLCASSYSPEAFFGQGTRLTVV.

J is TRBJ1-4 and V is TRBV25-1; 9 bases are a match to TRBD1. CDR3 length equals 16 residues. Germline CDR1 reads MGHDK; CDR2 reads SYGVNS. The junction had 10 bases not matched to a gene; V was cut back by 3 bases and J by 8 bases. The CDR3 DNA reads TGTGCCAGCAGTGATCCTGGGACAGGGAGGGAAGAAAAACTGTTTTTT. This gives the protein CASSDPGTGREEKLFF.

The chain uses TRBV2 and TRBJ2-7; D not resolved. The CDR3 is 14 residues long. Trimming shortened V by 3 bases and J by 0 bases, and 9 bases separated the two germline ends. The germline CDR1 and CDR2 sequences are SNHLY and FYNNEI. CDR3 nucleotide sequence: TGTGCCAGCAGTGAGGGCAGCATCTCCTACGAGCAGTACTTC. Translation: CASSEGSISYEQYF. The complete variable domain, with remaining parts taken from reference TRBV2 and TRBJ2-7, reads EPEVTQTPSHQVTQMGQEVILRCVPISNHLYFYWYRQILGQKVEFLVSFYNNEISEKSEIFDDQFSVERPDGSNFTLKIRSTKLEDSAMYFCASSEGSISYEQYFGPGTRLTVT.

The genes are TRBV11-2 and TRBJ2-3; TRBD2 is a possible D gene (6 bases). Germline CDR1 is SGHAT and CDR2 is FQNNGV. The CDR3 covers 15 residues. Trimming took off 2 bases at V and 0 bases at J, with 9 bases between the two ends. The CDR3, as DNA: TGTGCCAGCAGCTTATTAGGGACTAGCACAGATACGCAGTATTTT. Its translation is CASSLLGTSTDTQYF.

In its sample, this clone was seen once. The chain combines TRBV5-1 with TRBJ1-4, with 9 bases matching TRBD1. This CDR3 region has 14 residues. J was trimmed by 5 bases and V by 4 bases; bases with no gene match: 3. CDR1 is SGHRS and CDR2 is YFSETQ in the germline V gene. The CDR3: CASSLGTGNEKLFF. The CDR3 nucleotides read TGCGCCAGCAGCCTCGGGACAGGGAATGAAAAACTGTTTTTT.

The count of this clone is one. The chain combines TRBV5-6 with TRBJ1-5; D is unresolved. This CDR3 spans 13 amino acids. Trimming left V 1 base short and J 4 bases short, with 6 bases between. Germline assignment: CDR1 SGHDT and CDR2 YYEEEE. The CDR3 DNA is TGTGCCAGCAGCTTGAGGGAGAATCAGCCCCAGCATTTT. It translates to CASSLRENQPQHF.

The chain uses TRBV6-5 and TRBJ2-7, with 7 bases lining up with TRBD1. V shed 6 bases, J shed 2 bases, and the junction held 4 bases outside the gene matches. From germline, CDR1 is MNHEY and CDR2 SVGAGI. The CDR3 runs 13 residues. CDR3 amino acids: CASRTGLAYEQYF. In nucleotides, the CDR3 is TGTGCCAGCAGGACAGGGTTGGCCTACGAGCAGTACTTC.

The V call is TRBV4-2, the J call TRBJ2-7; 9 bases are shared with TRBD2. The CDR3 length is 14 residues. The V gene's germline CDR1 is LGHNA and CDR2 YNFKEQ. V shed 5 bases, J shed 7 bases, and the junction held 9 bases outside the gene matches. The CDR3 protein is CASSSDAGGREQYF. CDR3 nucleotide sequence: TGTGCCAGCAGCTCTGACGCGGGAGGGCGAGAGCAGTACTTC.

The rearrangement uses TRBV10-2 and TRBJ2-5, with 10 bases identical to TRBD2. CDR1 is WSHSY, CDR2 SAAADI, per germline. CDR3 length: 15 amino acids. V dropped 2 bases and J dropped 5; count of bases not matched to a gene: 5. CDR3 loop: CASSEGLAVGETQYF. The CDR3 DNA is TGCGCCAGCAGTGAGGGACTAGCGGTTGGGGAGACCCAGTACTTC.

The rearrangement joins TRBV7-3 to TRBJ2-1; 10 bases align to TRBD2. The CDR3 loop spans 16 amino acids. V lost 5 bases and J lost 7; bases outside the gene matches: 11. Germline-derived CDR1 and CDR2 are SGHTA and FQGTGA. CDR3 sequence (DNA): TGTGCCAGCAGCCTCTCAGCGGGAGGGCCGGGTAATGAGCAGTTCTTC. Protein product: CASSLSAGGPGNEQFF.

The chain has TRBV6-1 and TRBJ2-7; 7 bases are a match to TRBD1. The CDR3 is 15 amino acids. Germline V CDR1 and CDR2: MNHNS, SASEGT. Germline trimming cut 0 bases from V and 0 bases from J; bases unmatched to any gene: 2. The CDR3 region has the DNA TGTGCCAGCAGTGAAGCGGGGGACAGCTCCTACGAGCAGTACTTC. As protein: CASSEAGDSSYEQYF.

The J gene is TRBJ2-3, the V gene TRBV30; 11 bases match TRBD2. In germline, CDR1 is GTSNPN, CDR2 SVGIG (reference sequence). CDR3 size: 14 residues. V lost 2 bases, J lost 6 bases, and 4 bases stayed unmatched. The CDR3, as DNA: TGTGCCTGGAGTCTAGCGGGAGGAGGGGATACGCAGTATTTT. This gives the protein CAWSLAGGGDTQYF.

The chain is built from TRBV6-6 and TRBJ2-3; D is perhaps TRBD1 (6 bases). The germline V and J ends were trimmed by 7 bases and 2 bases, with 16 bases remaining between them. Germline values: CDR1 MNHNY, CDR2 SVGAGI (reference sequence). CDR3 length equals 15 residues. The CDR3: CASTGAGQYTDTQYF. As DNA, the CDR3 is TGTGCCAGCACCGGAGCAGGACAGTACACAGATACGCAGTATTTT.

The J gene is TRBJ2-3, the V gene TRBV4-1, with TRBD2 as a possible D gene (6 bases). CDR1 and CDR2 from the germline V gene are MGHRA and YSYEKL. The CDR3 runs to 16 residues. Between the trimmed V and J ends, which lost 2 bases and 2 bases, there was a span of 14 bases. The CDR3 loop is CASSQPPSEDTDTQYF. CDR3 DNA: TGCGCCAGCAGCCAACCACCTAGCGAGGACACAGATACGCAGTATTTT.

The V gene is TRBV7-2, the J gene TRBJ1-5; the D gene is possibly TRBD1 (6 bases). The CDR3 length is 15 residues. CDR1 SGHTA and CDR2 FQGNSA come from the germline V gene. V was cut by 1 base and J by 0 bases, with 7 bases left in between. The CDR3 reads CASSLDRVSNQPQHF. DNA for the CDR3: TGTGCCAGCAGCTTAGACAGGGTTAGCAATCAGCCCCAGCATTTT.

V gene TRBV5-1 combines with J gene TRBJ1-5; D gene unclear. Germline assignment: CDR1 SGHRS and CDR2 YFSETQ. CDR3 size: 18 residues. Between the trimmed V and J ends, which lost 3 bases and 2 bases, there was a span of 21 bases. The CDR3 nucleotides are TGCGCCAGCAGCTCCGGTCCCTTAGGAGGAAAGGGCAATCAGCCCCAGCATTTT. Protein: CASSSGPLGGKGNQPQHF.

V is TRBV7-8 and J is TRBJ2-3; 8 positions agree with TRBD2. The V gene's germline CDR1 is SGHVS and CDR2 FQNEAQ. V trimming: 0 bases; J trimming: 3 bases; junction bases outside the gene matches: 2. The CDR3 is 15 residues long. The CDR3 here is CASSLAQRETDTQYF. The DNA for the CDR3 is TGTGCCAGCAGCTTAGCGCAGCGGGAGACAGATACGCAGTATTTT.

The chain uses TRBV27 and TRBJ2-7; a possible D gene is TRBD2 (5 bases). Germline CDR1 MNHEY, CDR2 SMNVEV (reference sequence). This CDR3 is built from 13 residues. Trimming left V 1 base short and J 4 bases short, with 8 bases between. CDR3 nucleotide sequence: TGTGCCAGCAGTTTATACCGGGGTTACGAGCAGTACTTC. As protein: CASSLYRGYEQYF.

The genes are TRBV4-1 and TRBJ1-5, with D perhaps TRBD1 (6 bases). Germline values: CDR1 MGHRA, CDR2 YSYEKL. With 0 bases removed from V and 5 bases from J, the gap between germline ends came to 11 bases. There are 15 residues in the CDR3. CDR3 sequence reads: CASSQERGQHQPQHF. DNA for the CDR3: TGCGCCAGCAGCCAAGAGAGAGGACAGCATCAGCCCCAGCATTTT.

The rearrangement joins TRBV19 to TRBJ2-1; TRBD1 aligns across 8 bases. Germline CDR1 is LNHDA and CDR2 is SQIVND (reference sequence). V shed 5 bases, J shed 0 bases, and the junction held 6 bases outside the gene matches. This CDR3 region has 16 residues. The CDR3 is CASSGGQAGSYNEQFF. CDR3 coding DNA: TGTGCCAGTAGTGGGGGACAGGCTGGCTCCTACAATGAGCAGTTCTTC.

The chain employs TRBV21-1 and TRBJ1-2; the listed D gene, TRBD1, was not tested against the DNA. TRBV21-1 is a pseudogene locus. This CDR3 has 15 amino acids. This CDR3 reads CASSRHRDRGYGYTF. In DNA form, the CDR3 reads TGTGCCAGCAGCAGACACCGGGACAGGGGATATGGCTACACCTTC.

This rearrangement joins TRBV5-4 to TRBJ2-1; 10 positions match TRBD2. With V trimmed by 4 bases and J by 3 bases, 7 bases remained unmatched. This CDR3 comprises 16 residues. Germline V CDR1 and CDR2: SGHNT, YYREEE (reference sequence). The CDR3 nucleotides are TGTGCCAGCAGCAGAGTAAGCGGGAGGGGCTACAATGAGCAGTTCTTC. This translates into CASSRVSGRGYNEQFF.